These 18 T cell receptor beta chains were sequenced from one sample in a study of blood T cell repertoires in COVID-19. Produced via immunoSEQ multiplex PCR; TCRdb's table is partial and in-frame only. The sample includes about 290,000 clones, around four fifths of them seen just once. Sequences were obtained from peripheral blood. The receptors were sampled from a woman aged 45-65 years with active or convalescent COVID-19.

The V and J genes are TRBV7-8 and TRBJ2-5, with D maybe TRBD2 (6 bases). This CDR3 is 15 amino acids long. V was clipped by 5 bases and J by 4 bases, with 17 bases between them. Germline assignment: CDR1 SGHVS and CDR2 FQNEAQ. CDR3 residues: CASSPLAGRGETQYF. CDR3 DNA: TGTGCCAGCAGCCCCCTCGCGGGAAGGGGAGAGACCCAGTACTTC.

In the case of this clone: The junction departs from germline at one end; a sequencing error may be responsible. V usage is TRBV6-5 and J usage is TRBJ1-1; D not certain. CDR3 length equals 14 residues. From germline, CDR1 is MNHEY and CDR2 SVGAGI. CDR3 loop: CASSDSRINTEAFF. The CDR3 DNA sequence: TGTGCCAGCAGTGACTCCCGTATAAACACTGAAGCTTTCTTT.

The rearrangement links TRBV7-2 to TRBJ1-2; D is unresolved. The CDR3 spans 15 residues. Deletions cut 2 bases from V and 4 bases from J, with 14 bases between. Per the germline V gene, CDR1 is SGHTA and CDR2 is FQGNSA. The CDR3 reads CASSLNSGGLYGYTF. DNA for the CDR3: TGTGCCAGCAGCTTAAATTCAGGAGGTCTCTATGGCTACACCTTC.

The CDR3 is CAWLQGPSRNTEAFF. Written as DNA, the CDR3 is TGTGCCTGGCTACAGGGGCCCAGTCGGAACACTGAAGCTTTCTTT. This chain connects TRBV30 to TRBJ1-1; 7 nucleotides match TRBD1. Germline V gene lookup returns CDR1 GTSNPN and CDR2 SVGIG (reference sequence). J lost 1 base, V lost 5 bases, and 10 bases had no gene match. The CDR3 consists of 15 residues.

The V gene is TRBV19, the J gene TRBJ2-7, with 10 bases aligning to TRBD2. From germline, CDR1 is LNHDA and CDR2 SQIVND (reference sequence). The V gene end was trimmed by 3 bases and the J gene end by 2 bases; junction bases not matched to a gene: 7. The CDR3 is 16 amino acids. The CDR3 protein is CASSISSSGRPYEQYF. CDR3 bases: TGTGCCAGTAGTATTTCTTCTAGCGGGAGACCCTACGAGCAGTACTTC.

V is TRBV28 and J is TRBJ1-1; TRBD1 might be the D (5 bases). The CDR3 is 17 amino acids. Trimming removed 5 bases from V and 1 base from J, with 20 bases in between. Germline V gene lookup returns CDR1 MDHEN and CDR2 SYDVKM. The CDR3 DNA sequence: TGTGCCAGCAGTCCGCGCTACCCATATAGGGGGAACACTGAAGCTTTCTTT. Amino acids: CASSPRYPYRGNTEAFF.

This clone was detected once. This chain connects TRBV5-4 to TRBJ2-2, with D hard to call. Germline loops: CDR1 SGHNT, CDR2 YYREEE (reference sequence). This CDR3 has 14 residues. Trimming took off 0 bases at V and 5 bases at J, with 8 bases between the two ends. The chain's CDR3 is CASSLDLGTGELFF. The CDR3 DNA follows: TGTGCCAGCAGCTTGGACCTAGGAACCGGGGAGCTGTTTTTT.

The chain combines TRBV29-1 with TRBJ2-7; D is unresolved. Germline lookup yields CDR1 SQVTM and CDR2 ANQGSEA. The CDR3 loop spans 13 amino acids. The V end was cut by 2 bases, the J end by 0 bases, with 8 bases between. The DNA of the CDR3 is TGCAGCGTTGAACTATCTAACTCCTACGAGCAGTACTTC. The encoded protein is CSVELSNSYEQYF.

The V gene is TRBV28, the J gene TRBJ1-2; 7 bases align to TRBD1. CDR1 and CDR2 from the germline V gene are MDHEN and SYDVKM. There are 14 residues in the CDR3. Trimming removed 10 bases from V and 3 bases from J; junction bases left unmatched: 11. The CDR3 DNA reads TGTGCCACCCTACAGGGGCCCGGGCACTATGGCTACACCTTC. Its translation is CATLQGPGHYGYTF.

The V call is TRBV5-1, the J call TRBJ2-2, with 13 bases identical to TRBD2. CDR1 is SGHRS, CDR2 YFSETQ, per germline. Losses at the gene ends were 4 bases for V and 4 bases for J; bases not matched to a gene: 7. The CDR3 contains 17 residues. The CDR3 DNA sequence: TGCGCCAGCAGCCCCAGAGGACTAGCGGGAGCCACCGGGGAGCTGTTTTTT. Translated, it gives CASSPRGLAGATGELFF.

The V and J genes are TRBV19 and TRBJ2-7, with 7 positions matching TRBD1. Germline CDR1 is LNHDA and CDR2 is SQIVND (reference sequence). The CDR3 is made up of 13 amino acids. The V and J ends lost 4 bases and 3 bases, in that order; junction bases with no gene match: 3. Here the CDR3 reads CASSTGQFYEQYF. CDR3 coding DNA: TGTGCCAGTAGTACGGGACAGTTCTACGAGCAGTACTTC.

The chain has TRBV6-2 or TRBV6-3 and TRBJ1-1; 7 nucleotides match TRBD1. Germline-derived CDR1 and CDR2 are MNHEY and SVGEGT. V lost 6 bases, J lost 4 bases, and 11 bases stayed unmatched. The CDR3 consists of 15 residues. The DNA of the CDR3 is TGTGCCAGCAGCAAAATTGACAGGGTGGGCACTGAAGCTTTCTTT. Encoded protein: CASSKIDRVGTEAFF.

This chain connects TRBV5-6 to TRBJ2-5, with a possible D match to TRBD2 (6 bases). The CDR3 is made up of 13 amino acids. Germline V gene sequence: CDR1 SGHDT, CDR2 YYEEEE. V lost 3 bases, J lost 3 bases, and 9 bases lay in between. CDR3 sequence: CASSSGTEETQYF. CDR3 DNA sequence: TGTGCCAGCAGCTCAGGGACTGAAGAGACCCAGTACTTC.

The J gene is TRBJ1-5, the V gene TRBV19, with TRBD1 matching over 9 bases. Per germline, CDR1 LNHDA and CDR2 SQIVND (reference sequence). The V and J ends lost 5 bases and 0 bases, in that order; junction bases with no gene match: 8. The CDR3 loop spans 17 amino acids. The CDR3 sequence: CASSSRDREISNQPQHF. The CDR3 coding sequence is TGTGCCAGTAGTTCCAGGGACAGGGAAATTAGCAATCAGCCCCAGCATTTT.

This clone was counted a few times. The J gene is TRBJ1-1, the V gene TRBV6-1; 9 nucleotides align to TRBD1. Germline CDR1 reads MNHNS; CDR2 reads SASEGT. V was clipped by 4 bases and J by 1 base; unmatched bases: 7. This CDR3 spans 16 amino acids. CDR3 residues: CASSARDRAPNTEAFF. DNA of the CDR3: TGTGCCAGCAGTGCCCGGGACAGGGCCCCGAACACTGAAGCTTTCTTT.

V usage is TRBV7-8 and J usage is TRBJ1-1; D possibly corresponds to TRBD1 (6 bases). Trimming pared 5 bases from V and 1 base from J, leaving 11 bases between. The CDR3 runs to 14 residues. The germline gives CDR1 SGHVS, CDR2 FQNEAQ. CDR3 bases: TGTGCCAGCAGCATAACAGGGTGGAACACTGAAGCTTTCTTT. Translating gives CASSITGWNTEAFF.

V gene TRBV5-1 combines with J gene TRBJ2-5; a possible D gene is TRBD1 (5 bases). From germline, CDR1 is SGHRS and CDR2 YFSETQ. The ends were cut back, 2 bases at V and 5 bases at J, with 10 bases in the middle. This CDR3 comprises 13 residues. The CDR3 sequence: CASSFGAPETQYF. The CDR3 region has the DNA TGCGCCAGCAGCTTTGGGGCCCCGGAGACCCAGTACTTC.

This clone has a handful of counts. CDR3 DNA: TGTGCCAGCAGCGTAAGGAGACTAGCGGCGAGCTCCTACAATGAGCAGTTCTTC. Its protein product is CASSVRRLAASSYNEQFF. The chain carries TRBV3-1 (or the pseudogene TRBV3-2) and TRBJ2-1; 9 nucleotides match TRBD2. The junction had 11 bases not matched to a gene; V was cut back by 5 bases and J by 0 bases. The CDR3 consists of 18 residues. Germline CDR1 and CDR2: LGHDT and YNNKEL (reference sequence).